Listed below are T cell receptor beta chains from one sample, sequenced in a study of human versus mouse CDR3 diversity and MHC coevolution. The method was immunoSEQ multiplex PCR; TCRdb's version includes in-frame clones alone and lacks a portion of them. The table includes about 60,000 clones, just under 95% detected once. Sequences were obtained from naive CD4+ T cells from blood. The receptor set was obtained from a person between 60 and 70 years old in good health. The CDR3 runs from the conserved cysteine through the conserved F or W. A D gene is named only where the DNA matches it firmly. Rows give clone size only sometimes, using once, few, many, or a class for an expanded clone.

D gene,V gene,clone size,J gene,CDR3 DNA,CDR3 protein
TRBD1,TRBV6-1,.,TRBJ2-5,TGTGCCAGCAGCCGACAGGGGGCGAGGGAAGAGACCCAGTACTTC,CASSRQGAREETQYF
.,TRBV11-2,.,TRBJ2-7,TGTGCCAGCAGCTTAGATTCCCGGGACTCCTACGAGCAGTACTTC,CASSLDSRDSYEQYF
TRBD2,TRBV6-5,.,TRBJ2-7,TGTGCCAGCAGGGCTAGCGGGGGTTCCTACGAGCAGTACTTC,CASRASGGSYEQYF
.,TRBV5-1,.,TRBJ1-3,TGCGCCAGCAGCTTGGACACAGGGTCTGGAAACACCATATATTTT,CASSLDTGSGNTIYF
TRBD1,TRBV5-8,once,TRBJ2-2,TGTGCCAGCAGTGTGGACAGGGTGTACACCGGGGAGCTGTTTTTT,CASSVDRVYTGELFF
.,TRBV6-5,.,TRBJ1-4,TGTGCCAGCAGTTACGGGGCGGTGGGCGTGAATGAAAAACTGTTTTTT,CASSYGAVGVNEKLFF
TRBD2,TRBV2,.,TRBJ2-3,TGTGCCAGCAGGCACTCGGCTAGCGGGAGGGGCACAGATACGCAGTATTTT,CASRHSASGRGTDTQYF
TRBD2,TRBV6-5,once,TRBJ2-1,TGTGCCAGCAGAAAACTAGCGGGCCTCTACAATGAGCAGTTCTTC,CASRKLAGLYNEQFF
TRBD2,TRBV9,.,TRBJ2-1,TGTGCCAGCAGCGTAGTCGGGGGACTAGGGGATGAGCAGTTCTTC,CASSVVGGLGDEQFF
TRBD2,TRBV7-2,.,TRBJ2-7,TGTGCCAGCAGCTTTAGCGGGAGGGCCGTAGAGCAGTACTTC,CASSFSGRAVEQYF
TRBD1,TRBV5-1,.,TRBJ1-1,TGCGCCAGCAGCCTGACAGGGGGCACGGGGAACACTGAAGCTTTCTTT,CASSLTGGTGNTEAFF